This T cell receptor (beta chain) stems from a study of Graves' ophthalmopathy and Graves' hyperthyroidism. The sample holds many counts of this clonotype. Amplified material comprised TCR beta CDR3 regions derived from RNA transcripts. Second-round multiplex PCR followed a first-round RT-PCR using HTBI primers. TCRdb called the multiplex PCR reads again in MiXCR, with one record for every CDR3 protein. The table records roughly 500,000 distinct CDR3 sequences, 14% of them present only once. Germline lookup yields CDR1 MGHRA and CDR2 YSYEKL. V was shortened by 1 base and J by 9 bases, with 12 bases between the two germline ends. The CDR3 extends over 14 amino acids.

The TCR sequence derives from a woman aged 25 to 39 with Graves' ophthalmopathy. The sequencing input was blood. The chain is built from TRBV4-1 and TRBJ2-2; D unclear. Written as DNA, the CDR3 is TGCGCCAGCAGCCAAGGACCCGGGCAGAGGGAGCTGTTTTTT. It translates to CASSQGPGQRELFF.